This T cell receptor (beta chain) was recovered during a study of T cell responses to AZD1222 COVID-19 vaccine. Whole-study context: Second-dose schedules of about 4 or about 12 weeks were combined.

Findings and limits, study-wide: Unmutated regions of variants are reportedly targeted by nearly half of spike-specific TCRs. Females outnumbered males among donors, who were mostly white British; clonal diversity was possibly underestimated. Only after the peak T cell response were repertoires sampled.

TCRdb's copy holds only in-frame clones and misses some; the assay was immunoSEQ multiplex PCR. The sample has 200,000 or so clones; approximately 91% are singletons. As regards this clone: What it recognizes is unknown.

The junction had 8 bases not matched to a gene; V was cut back by 3 bases and J by 3 bases. The CDR3 totals 16 residues. Germline-derived CDR1 and CDR2 are WNHNN and SYGVQD (reference sequence). The chain joins TRBV10-1 to TRBJ2-1, with 7 bases that match TRBD2. This TCR was recovered from an adult in good health. The starting material was peripheral blood, obtained on day 0 of AZD1222 vaccination. CDR3 DNA: TGCGCCAGCAGTGAAATAGCGGGCGACATCTACAATGAGCAGTTCTTC. This translates into CASSEIAGDIYNEQFF.